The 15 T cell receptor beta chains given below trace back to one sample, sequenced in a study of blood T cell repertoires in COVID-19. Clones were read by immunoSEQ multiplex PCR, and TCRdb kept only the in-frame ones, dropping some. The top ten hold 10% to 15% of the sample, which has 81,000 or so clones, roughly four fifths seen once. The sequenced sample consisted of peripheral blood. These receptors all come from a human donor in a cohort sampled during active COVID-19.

The CDR3 DNA is TGCGCCAGCAGCCTATGGGGCGGGGTGCTAGGGCCCCAGTACTTC. Encoded protein: CASSLWGGVLGPQYF. The chain uses TRBV5-1 and TRBJ2-5, with D perhaps TRBD2 (6 bases). The germline V gene has CDR1 SGHRS and CDR2 YFSETQ. CDR3 length equals 15 residues. V dropped 4 bases and J dropped 9 bases, with 22 bases sitting between them.

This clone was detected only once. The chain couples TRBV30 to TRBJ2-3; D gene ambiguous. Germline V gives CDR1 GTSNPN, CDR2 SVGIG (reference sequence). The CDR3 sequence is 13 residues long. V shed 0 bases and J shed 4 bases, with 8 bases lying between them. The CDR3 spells CAWSVLQPDTQYF. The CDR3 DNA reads TGTGCCTGGAGTGTGCTACAGCCAGATACGCAGTATTTT.

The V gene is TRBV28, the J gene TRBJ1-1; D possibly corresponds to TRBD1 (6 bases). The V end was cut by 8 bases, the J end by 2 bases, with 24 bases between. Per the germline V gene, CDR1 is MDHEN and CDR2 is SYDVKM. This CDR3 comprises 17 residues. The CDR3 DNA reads TGTGCCAGCTACCCTCCCCCCGGGACAAAATATAACACTGAAGCTTTCTTT. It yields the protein CASYPPPGTKYNTEAFF. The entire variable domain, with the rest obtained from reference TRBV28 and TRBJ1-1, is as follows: DVKVTQSSRYLVKRTGEKVFLECVQDMDHENMFWYRQDPGLGLRLIYFSYDVKMKEKGDIPEGYSVSREKKERFSLILESASTNQTSMYLCASYPPPGTKYNTEAFFGQGTRLTVV.

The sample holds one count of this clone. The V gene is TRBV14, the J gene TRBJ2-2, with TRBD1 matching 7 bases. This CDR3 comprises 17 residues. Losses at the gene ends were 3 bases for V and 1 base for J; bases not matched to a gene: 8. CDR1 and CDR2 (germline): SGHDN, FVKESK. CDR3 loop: CASSQRRDSQNTGELFF. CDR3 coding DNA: TGTGCCAGCAGCCAGAGAAGGGACAGCCAGAACACCGGGGAGCTGTTTTTT.

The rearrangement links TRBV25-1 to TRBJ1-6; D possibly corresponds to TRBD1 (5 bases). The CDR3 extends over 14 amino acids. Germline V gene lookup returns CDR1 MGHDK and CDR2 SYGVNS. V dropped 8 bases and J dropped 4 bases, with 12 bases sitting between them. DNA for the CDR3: TGTGCCAGCGGGGCGGGGAAATATAATTCACCCCTCCACTTT. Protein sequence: CASGAGKYNSPLHF. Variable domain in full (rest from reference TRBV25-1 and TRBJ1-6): EADIYQTPRYLVIGTGKKITLECSQTMGHDKMYWYQQDPGMELHLIHYSYGVNSTEKGDLSSESTVSRIRTEHFPLTLESARPSHTSQYLCASGAGKYNSPLHFGNGTRLTVT.

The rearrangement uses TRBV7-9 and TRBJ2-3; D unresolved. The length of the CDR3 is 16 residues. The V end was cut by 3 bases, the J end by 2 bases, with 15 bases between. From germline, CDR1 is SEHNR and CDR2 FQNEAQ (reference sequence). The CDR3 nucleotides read TGTGCCAGCAGCTTGACCAGACTGCTCCTCACAGATACGCAGTATTTT. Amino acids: CASSLTRLLLTDTQYF.

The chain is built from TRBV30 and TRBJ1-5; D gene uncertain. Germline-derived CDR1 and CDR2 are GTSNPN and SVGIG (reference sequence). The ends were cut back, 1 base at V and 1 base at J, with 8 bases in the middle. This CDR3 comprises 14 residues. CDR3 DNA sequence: TGTGCCTGGAGTGGAGGGATGAGCAATCAGCCCCAGCATTTT. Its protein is CAWSGGMSNQPQHF.

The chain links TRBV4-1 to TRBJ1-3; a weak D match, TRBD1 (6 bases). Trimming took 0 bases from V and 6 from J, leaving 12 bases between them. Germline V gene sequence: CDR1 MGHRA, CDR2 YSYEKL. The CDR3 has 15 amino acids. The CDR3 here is CASSQDPQGLNTIYF. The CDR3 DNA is TGCGCCAGCAGCCAAGATCCCCAGGGGTTAAACACCATATATTTT.

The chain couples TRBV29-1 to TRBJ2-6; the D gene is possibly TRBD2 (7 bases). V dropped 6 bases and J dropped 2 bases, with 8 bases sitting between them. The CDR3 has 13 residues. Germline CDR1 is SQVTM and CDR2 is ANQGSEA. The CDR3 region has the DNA TGCAGCGTGGGGGGGCCTGGGGCCAACGTCCTGACTTTC. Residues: CSVGGPGANVLTF.

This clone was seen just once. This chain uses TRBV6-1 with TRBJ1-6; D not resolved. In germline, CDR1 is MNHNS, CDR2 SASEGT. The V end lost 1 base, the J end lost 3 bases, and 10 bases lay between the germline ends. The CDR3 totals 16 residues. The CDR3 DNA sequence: TGTGCCAGCAGTGAAGTTGGTGGCAGCTATAATTCACCCCTCCACTTT. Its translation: CASSEVGGSYNSPLHF.

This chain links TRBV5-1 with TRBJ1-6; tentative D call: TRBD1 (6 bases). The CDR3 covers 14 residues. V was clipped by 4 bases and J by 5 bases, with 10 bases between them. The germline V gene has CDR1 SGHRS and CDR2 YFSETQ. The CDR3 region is CASSGGRDNSPLHF. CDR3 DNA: TGCGCCAGCAGCGGGGGCCGAGATAATTCACCCCTCCACTTT.

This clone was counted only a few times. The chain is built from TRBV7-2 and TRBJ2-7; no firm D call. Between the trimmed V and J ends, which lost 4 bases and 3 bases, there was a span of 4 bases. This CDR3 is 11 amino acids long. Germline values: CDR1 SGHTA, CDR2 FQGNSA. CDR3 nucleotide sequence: TGTGCCAGCAGCTCCTACTACGAGCAGTACTTC. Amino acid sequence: CASSSYYEQYF.

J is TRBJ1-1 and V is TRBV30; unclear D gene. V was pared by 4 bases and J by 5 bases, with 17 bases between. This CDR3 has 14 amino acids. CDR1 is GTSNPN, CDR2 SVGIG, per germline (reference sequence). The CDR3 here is CAWNPGVSGTEAFF. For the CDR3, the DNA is TGTGCCTGGAACCCCGGGGTGAGTGGTACTGAAGCTTTCTTT.

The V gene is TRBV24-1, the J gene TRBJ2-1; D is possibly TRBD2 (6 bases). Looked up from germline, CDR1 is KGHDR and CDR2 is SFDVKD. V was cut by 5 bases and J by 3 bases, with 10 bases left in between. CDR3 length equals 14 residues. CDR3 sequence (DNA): TGTGCCACCAGTGGCGGGGCCAACTACAATGAGCAGTTCTTC. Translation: CATSGGANYNEQFF.

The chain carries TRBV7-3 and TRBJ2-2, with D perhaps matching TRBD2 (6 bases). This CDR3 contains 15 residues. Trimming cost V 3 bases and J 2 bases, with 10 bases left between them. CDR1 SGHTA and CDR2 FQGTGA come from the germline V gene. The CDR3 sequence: CASSLRGGNTGELFF. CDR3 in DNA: TGTGCCAGCAGCTTGCGGGGAGGTAACACCGGGGAGCTGTTTTTT.